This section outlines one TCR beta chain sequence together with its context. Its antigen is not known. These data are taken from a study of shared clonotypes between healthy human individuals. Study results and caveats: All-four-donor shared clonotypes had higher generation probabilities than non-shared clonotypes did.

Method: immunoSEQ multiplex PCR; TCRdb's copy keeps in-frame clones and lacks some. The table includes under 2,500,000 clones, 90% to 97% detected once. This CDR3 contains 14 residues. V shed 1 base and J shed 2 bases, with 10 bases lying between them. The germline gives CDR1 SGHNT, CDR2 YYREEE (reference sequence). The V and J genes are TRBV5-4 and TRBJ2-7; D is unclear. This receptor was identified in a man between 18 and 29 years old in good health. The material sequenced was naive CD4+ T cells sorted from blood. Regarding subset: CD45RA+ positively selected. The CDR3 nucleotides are TGTGCCAGCAGCTTGTATTTGCAGCCCTACGAGCAGTACTTC. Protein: CASSLYLQPYEQYF. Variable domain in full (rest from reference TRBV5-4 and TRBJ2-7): ETGVTQSPTHLIKTRGQQVTLRCSSQSGHNTVSWYQQALGQGPQFIFQYYREEENGRGNFPPRFSGLQFPNYSSELNVNALELDDSALYLCASSLYLQPYEQYFGPGTRLTVT.